Each of the 21 T cell receptor beta chains below was sequenced from the same sample in a study of post-analysis software for immune sequencing data. General study findings and limits: The study found TRBV5-6, TRBV5-1 and TRBV20-1 among four to six TRBV segments more frequent in patients than controls.

Carried by the TCR beta cDNA libraries were unique molecular identifiers. TCRdb independently ran MiXCR on the PCR reads; one entry per CDR3 protein. The sample consists of roughly 580,000 distinct CDR3 sequences, about 44% of them appearing once. These receptors have no known antigen. Input material: blood. The source is a girl aged 10 to 17 with multiple sclerosis.

This rearrangement joins TRBV5-1 to TRBJ2-3; a weak D match, TRBD1 (6 bases). There are 15 residues in the CDR3. V was cut by 0 bases and J by 0 bases, with 8 bases left in between. Germline CDR1 SGHRS, CDR2 YFSETQ. The CDR3 DNA reads as TGCGCCAGCAGCTTGGGACAGGCTAGCACAGATACGCAGTATTTT. As protein: CASSLGQASTDTQYF.

This clonotype was observed a few times. Mismatch with germline at one junction end may stem from a read error. CDR3 sequence: CACSPGGTAGYTF. The CDR3 DNA reads as TGTGCCTGCAGCCCCGGCGGGACAGCCGGCTACACCTTC. The J gene is TRBJ1-2, the V gene TRBV11-2; 7 positions agree with TRBD1. From germline, CDR1 is SGHAT and CDR2 FQNNGV. CDR3 length: 13 amino acids.

The J gene is TRBJ1-5, the V gene TRBV12-3 or TRBV12-4, with 7 bases identical to TRBD1. J gave up 1 base and V 4 bases, and 4 bases lay outside the gene matches. This CDR3 contains 15 residues. The chain's CDR3 is CASSSGGLSNQPQHF. CDR3 nucleotide sequence: TGTGCCAGCAGTTCAGGGGGATTGAGCAATCAGCCCCAGCATTTT.

The sample holds a few counts of this clonotype. The J gene is TRBJ2-3, the V gene TRBV29-1; TRBD1 aligns across 8 bases. The CDR3 runs 11 residues. V was clipped by 5 bases and J by 11 bases; unmatched bases: 6. Germline V gene data show CDR1 as SQVTM and CDR2 as ANQGSEA. CDR3 in amino acids: CSVPTGGGQYF. Here the CDR3 DNA reads TGCAGCGTTCCAACAGGGGGAGGGCAGTATTTT.

The chain employs TRBV12-3 or TRBV12-4 and TRBJ1-6, with 8 bases aligning to TRBD1. The CDR3 totals 15 residues. The J segment lost 6 bases and the V segment lost 6 bases, leaving 7 bases of the junction unmatched. The CDR3 DNA reads TGTGCCAGCAGACTGACAGGGGATGGTAATTCACCCCTCCACTTT. It specifies CASRLTGDGNSPLHF.

This clonotype has only a few counts. The rearrangement links TRBV12-3 or TRBV12-4 to TRBJ1-1, with TRBD1 identical over 11 bases. Germline trimming cut 6 bases from V and 1 base from J; bases unmatched to any gene: 13. This CDR3 has 18 residues. In DNA form, the CDR3 reads TGTGCCAGCAGACAAAGCCGGGACAGGGGGATTTCGAACACTGAAGCTTTCTTT. Amino acid sequence: CASRQSRDRGISNTEAFF.

In this sample, this clonotype turned up a few times. The V call is TRBV12-3 or TRBV12-4, the J call TRBJ1-5; the D gene is possibly TRBD1 (5 bases). The CDR3 has 15 amino acids. V was trimmed by 3 bases and J by 2 bases, leaving 11 bases between them. In nucleotides, the CDR3 is TGTGCCAGCAGTTTCTTAGGGGACGGCAATCAGCCCCAGCATTTT. Protein product: CASSFLGDGNQPQHF.

This clonotype was seen only a few times. The chain is built from TRBV20-1 and TRBJ1-1, with D hard to call. CDR1 DFQATT and CDR2 SNEGSKA come from the germline V gene (reference sequence). The CDR3 totals 12 residues. V lost 0 bases to trimming and J lost 1 base, with 3 bases between them. The CDR3 DNA follows: TGCAGTGCTAGAGATCCGAACACTGAAGCTTTCTTT. Protein product: CSARDPNTEAFF.

The chain uses TRBV24-1 and TRBJ2-7, with 8 bases identical to TRBD2. This CDR3 contains 14 residues. Germline V gene lookup returns CDR1 KGHDR and CDR2 SFDVKD. Trimming removed 5 bases from V and 6 bases from J; junction bases left unmatched: 8. This CDR3 is CATSGTGGPGEQYF. The CDR3 coding sequence is TGTGCCACCAGTGGGACGGGAGGGCCGGGCGAGCAGTACTTC.

The chain uses TRBV27 and TRBJ2-7; 7 bases fit TRBD1. The V segment lost 3 bases and the J segment 5 bases; nucleotides outside the gene matches: 13. CDR3 size: 16 residues. Germline V gene lookup returns CDR1 MNHEY and CDR2 SMNVEV (reference sequence). CDR3 amino acids: CASSFLSQGTSHEQYF. The CDR3 nucleotides are TGTGCCAGCAGTTTCCTTTCACAGGGGACCAGCCACGAGCAGTACTTC.

This clonotype was counted a few times. The chain uses TRBV9 and TRBJ2-2, with a weak D call TRBD2 (6 bases). The ends were cut back, 0 bases at V and 5 bases at J, with 8 bases in the middle. Germline V lookup: CDR1 SGDLS, CDR2 YYNGEE. The length of the CDR3 is 14 residues. The CDR3 loop reads CASSVAGRTGELFF. The CDR3 nucleotides read TGTGCCAGCAGCGTAGCGGGGAGGACCGGGGAGCTGTTTTTT.

This clonotype came up a few times. The chain is built from TRBV13 and TRBJ1-4; possible D gene TRBD1, 5 bases. Germline V gene lookup returns CDR1 PRHDT and CDR2 FYEKMQ (reference sequence). Between the trimmed V and J ends, which lost 5 bases and 8 bases, there was a span of 15 bases. CDR3 length: 14 amino acids. The CDR3 coding sequence is TGTGCCAGCAGCACGAACCGGGGCGCAGAAAAACTGTTTTTT. It codes for CASSTNRGAEKLFF. Full variable domain (remainder filled in from reference TRBV13 and TRBJ1-4): AAGVIQSPRHLIKEKRETATLKCYPIPRHDTVYWYQQGPGQDPQFLISFYEKMQSDKGSIPDRFSAQQFSDYHSELNMSSLELGDSALYFCASSTNRGAEKLFFGSGTQLSVL.

The chain links TRBV9 to TRBJ1-2; 9 positions agree with TRBD1. This CDR3 contains 14 residues. The V segment lost 3 bases and the J segment 5 bases; nucleotides outside the gene matches: 5. The germline V gene encodes CDR1 SGDLS and CDR2 YYNGEE. DNA for the CDR3: TGTGCCAGCAGCGCACCGGGACAGGGATATGGCTACACCTTC. It yields the protein CASSAPGQGYGYTF.

This clonotype was counted a few times. The chain links TRBV5-6 to TRBJ1-5, with D uncertain. There are 12 residues in the CDR3. Trimming stripped 5 bases from V and 4 bases from J, with 7 bases between. CDR1 is SGHDT and CDR2 is YYEEEE in the germline V gene. CDR3 sequence: CASSSINQPQHF. CDR3 nucleotides: TGTGCCAGCAGTTCCATTAATCAGCCCCAGCATTTT.

CDR3 region: CASGDLAKNIQYF. CDR3 nucleotide sequence: TGCGCCAGCGGAGACTTGGCCAAAAACATTCAGTACTTC. The chain joins TRBV4-1 to TRBJ2-4; D uncertain. The CDR3 totals 13 residues. CDR1 and CDR2 (germline): MGHRA, YSYEKL. V was cut by 8 bases and J by 1 base, with 9 bases left in between.

V and J are TRBV10-3 and TRBJ1-2; tentative D call: TRBD1 (6 bases). The CDR3 has 14 amino acids. V dropped 11 bases and J dropped 6 bases, with 22 bases sitting between them. Germline assignment: CDR1 ENHRY and CDR2 SYGVKD. The CDR3 region has the DNA TGTGCCTACAGGGCTCCCTCGCTTACAGATGGCTACACCTTC. Protein sequence: CAYRAPSLTDGYTF.

Comments on this clonotype: An end of the junction differs from the germline gene, which may be a read error. The chain is built from TRBV7-2 and TRBJ2-1, with 7 bases that match TRBD2. This CDR3 has 15 residues. The germline gives CDR1 SGHTA, CDR2 FQGNSA. CDR3 DNA sequence: TGTGCCAGCAGCTTAGGACCTAGCGGATACAATGAGCGGTTCTTC. Its protein product is CASSLGPSGYNERFF.

In this sample, this clonotype turned up a few times. The chain employs TRBV7-9 and TRBJ2-5; TRBD1 matches 11 bases. With 5 bases clipped from V and 11 bases from J, the junction kept 7 bases outside the gene matches. Germline V gives CDR1 SEHNR, CDR2 FQNEAQ (reference sequence). The CDR3 spans 13 residues. This CDR3 reads CASSPDRGRLQYF. The CDR3 DNA reads as TGTGCCAGCAGCCCGGACAGGGGGCGTTTGCAGTACTTC.

A single count supports this clonotype. The rearrangement uses TRBV29-1 and TRBJ2-3, with TRBD2 matching 7 bases. There are 17 residues in the CDR3. Trimming cost V 0 bases and J 2 bases; bases outside gene matches: 11. Germline CDR1 is SQVTM and CDR2 is ANQGSEA. Here the CDR3 reads CSVEERDGGTDTDTQYF. The CDR3 DNA follows: TGCAGCGTTGAAGAGCGGGACGGGGGGACTGACACAGATACGCAGTATTTT.

The chain combines TRBV5-1 with TRBJ2-3; D is undetermined. Per the germline V gene, CDR1 is SGHRS and CDR2 is YFSETQ. The CDR3 sequence is 15 residues long. Trimming removed 0 bases at V and 2 bases at J, with 10 bases between. The CDR3 region is CASSLESQSTDTQYF. The CDR3 bases are TGCGCCAGCAGCTTGGAGTCCCAGTCCACAGATACGCAGTATTTT.

This clonotype came up a few times. This rearrangement joins TRBV2 to TRBJ2-7; TRBD2 is a possible D gene (5 bases). The CDR3 has 13 amino acids. Trimming removed 8 bases at V and 2 bases at J, with 13 bases between. The germline gives CDR1 SNHLY, CDR2 FYNNEI. This chain's CDR3 is CASERSGPYEQYF. The CDR3 nucleotides are TGTGCCAGCGAAAGGAGCGGCCCCTACGAGCAGTACTTC.